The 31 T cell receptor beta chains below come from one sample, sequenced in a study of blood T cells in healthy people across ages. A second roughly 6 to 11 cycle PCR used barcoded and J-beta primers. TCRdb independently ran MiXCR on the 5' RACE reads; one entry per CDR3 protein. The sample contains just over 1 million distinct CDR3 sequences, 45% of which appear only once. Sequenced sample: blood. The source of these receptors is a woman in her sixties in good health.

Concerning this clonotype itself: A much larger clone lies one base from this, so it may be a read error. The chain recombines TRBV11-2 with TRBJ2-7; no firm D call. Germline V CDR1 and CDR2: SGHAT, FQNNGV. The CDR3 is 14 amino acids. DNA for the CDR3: TGTGCCGGCAGCTTAGGACCAGCGACCTACGAGCAGTACTTC. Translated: CAGSLGPATYEQYF.

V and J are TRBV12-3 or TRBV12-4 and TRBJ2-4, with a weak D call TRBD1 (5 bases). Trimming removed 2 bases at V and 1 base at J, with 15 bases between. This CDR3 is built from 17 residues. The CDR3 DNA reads TGTGCCAGCAGTTTATCGGGCAGGGATTGGGCCAAAAACATTCAGTACTTC. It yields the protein CASSLSGRDWAKNIQYF.

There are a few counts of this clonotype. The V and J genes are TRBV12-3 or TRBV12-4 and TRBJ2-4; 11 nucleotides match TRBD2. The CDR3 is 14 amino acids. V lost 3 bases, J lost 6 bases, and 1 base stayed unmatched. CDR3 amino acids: CASSLGLAVNIQYF. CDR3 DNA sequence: TGTGCCAGCAGTTTGGGACTAGCGGTAAACATTCAGTACTTC.

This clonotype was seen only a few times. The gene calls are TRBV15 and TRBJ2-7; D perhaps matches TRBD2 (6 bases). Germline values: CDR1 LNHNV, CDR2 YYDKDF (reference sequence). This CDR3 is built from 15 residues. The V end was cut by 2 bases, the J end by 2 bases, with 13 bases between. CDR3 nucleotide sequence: TGTGCCACCAGCAGACCGGGACTCCAAACCTACGAGCAGTACTTC. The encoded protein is CATSRPGLQTYEQYF.

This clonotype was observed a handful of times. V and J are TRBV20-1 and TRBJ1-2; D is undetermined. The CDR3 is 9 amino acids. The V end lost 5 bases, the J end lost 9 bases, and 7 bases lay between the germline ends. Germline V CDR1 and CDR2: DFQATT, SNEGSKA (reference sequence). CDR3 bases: TGCAGTGCTGAAAATAGCTACACCTTC. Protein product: CSAENSYTF.

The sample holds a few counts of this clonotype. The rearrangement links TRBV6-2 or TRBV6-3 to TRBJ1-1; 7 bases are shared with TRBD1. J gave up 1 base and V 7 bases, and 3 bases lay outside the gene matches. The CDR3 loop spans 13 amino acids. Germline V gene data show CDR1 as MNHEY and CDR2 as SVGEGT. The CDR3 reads CASTGTANTEAFF. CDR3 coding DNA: TGTGCCAGCACCGGGACAGCGAACACTGAAGCTTTCTTT.

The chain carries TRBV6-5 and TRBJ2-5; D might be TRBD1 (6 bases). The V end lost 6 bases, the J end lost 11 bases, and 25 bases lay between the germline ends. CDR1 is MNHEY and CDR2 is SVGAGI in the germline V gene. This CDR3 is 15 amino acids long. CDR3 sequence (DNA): TGTGCCAGCAGCAACCTTTGGGGGCGGCCCCAAGAGCAGTACTTC. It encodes CASSNLWGRPQEQYF.

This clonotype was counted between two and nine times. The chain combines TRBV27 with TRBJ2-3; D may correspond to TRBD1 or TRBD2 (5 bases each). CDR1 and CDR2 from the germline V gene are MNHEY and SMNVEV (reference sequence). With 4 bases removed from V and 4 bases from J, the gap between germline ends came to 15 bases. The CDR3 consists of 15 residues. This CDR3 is CASSSGTPRADTQYF. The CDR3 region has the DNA TGTGCCAGCAGTTCCGGGACGCCGAGGGCAGATACGCAGTATTTT.

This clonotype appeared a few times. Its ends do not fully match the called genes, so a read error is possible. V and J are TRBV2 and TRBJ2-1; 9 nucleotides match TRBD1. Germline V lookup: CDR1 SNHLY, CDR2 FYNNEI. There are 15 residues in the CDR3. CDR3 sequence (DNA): TGTGCCAGCAGCGAAGACAGGGGGGTCTCCAATGAGCAGTTCTTC. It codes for CASSEDRGVSNEQFF.

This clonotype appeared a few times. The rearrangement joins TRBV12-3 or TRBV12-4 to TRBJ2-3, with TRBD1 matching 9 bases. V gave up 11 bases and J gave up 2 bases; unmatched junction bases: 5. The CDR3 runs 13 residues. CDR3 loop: CAAGQGSTDTQYF. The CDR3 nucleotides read TGTGCCGCGGGACAGGGATCCACAGATACGCAGTATTTT.

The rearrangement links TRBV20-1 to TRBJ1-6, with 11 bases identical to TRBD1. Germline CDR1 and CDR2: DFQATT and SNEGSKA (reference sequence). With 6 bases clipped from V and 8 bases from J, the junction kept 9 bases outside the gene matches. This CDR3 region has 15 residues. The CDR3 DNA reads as TGCAGTGCGGAACTGGACAGGGGGCGATATTCACCCCTCCACTTT. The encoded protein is CSAELDRGRYSPLHF.

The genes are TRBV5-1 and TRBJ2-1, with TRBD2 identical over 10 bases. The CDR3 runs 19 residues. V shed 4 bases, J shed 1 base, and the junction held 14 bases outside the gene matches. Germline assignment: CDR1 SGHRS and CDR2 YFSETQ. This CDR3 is CASSTGASGRRESYNEQFF. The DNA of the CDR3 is TGCGCCAGCAGCACCGGGGCTAGCGGGAGACGGGAGTCCTACAATGAGCAGTTCTTC. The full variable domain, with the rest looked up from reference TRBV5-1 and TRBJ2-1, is KAGVTQTPRYLIKTRGQQVTLSCSPISGHRSVSWYQQTPGQGLQFLFEYFSETQRNKGNFPGRFSGRQFSNSRSEMNVSTLELGDSALYLCASSTGASGRRESYNEQFFGPGTRLTVL.

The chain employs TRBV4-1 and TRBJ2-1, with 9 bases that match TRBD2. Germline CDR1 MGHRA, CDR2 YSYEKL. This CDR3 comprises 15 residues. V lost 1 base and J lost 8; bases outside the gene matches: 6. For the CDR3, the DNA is TGCGCCAGCAGCCAAGCACTAGCGGGCGGGGATGAGCAGTTCTTC. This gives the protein CASSQALAGGDEQFF.

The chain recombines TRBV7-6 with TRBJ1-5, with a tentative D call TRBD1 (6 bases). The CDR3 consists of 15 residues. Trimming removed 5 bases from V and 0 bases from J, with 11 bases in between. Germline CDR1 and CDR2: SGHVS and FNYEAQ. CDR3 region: CASSKGHYSNQPQHF. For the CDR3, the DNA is TGTGCCAGCAGCAAGGGACATTATAGCAATCAGCCCCAGCATTTT.

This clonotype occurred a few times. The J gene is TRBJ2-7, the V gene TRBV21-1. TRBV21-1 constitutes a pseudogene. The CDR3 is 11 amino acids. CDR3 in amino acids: CASSKNLEQYF. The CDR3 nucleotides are TGTGCCAGCAGCAAAAACCTCGAGCAGTACTTC.

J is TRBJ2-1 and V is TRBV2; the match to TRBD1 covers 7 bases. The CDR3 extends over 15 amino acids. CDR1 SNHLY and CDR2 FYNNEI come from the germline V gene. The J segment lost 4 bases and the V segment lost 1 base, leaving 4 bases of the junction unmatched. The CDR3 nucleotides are TGTGCCAGCAGTGAAGAAGGGGGCGGTTACAATGAGCAGTTCTTC. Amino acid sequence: CASSEEGGGYNEQFF.

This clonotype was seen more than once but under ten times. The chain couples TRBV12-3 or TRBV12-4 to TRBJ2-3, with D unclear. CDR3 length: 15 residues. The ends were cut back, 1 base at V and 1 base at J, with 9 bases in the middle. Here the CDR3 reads CASSLVLLRTDTQYF. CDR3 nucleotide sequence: TGTGCCAGCAGTTTAGTACTCCTTCGCACAGATACGCAGTATTTT.

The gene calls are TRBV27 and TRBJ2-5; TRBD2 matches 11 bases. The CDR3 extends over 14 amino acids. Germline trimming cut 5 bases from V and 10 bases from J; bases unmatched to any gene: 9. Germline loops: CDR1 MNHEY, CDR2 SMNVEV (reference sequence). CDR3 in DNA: TGTGCCAGCAGTCTCGCTTTAGCGGGAGGGGACCAGTACTTC. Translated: CASSLALAGGDQYF.

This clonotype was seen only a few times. CDR3 in amino acids: CASRTGTGLYEQYF. CDR3 nucleotide sequence: TGTGCCAGCAGAACCGGGACAGGGCTCTACGAGCAGTACTTC. The chain has TRBV6-6 and TRBJ2-7, with TRBD1 identical over 9 bases. This CDR3 spans 14 amino acids. V trimming: 6 bases; J trimming: 3 bases; junction bases outside the gene matches: 6. From germline, CDR1 is MNHNY and CDR2 SVGAGI (reference sequence).

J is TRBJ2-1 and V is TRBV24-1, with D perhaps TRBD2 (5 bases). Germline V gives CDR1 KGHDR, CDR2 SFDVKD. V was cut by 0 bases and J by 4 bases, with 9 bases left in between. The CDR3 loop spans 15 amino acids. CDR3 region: CATSDLQGRYNEQFF. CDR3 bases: TGTGCCACCAGTGATTTGCAAGGGAGATACAATGAGCAGTTCTTC.

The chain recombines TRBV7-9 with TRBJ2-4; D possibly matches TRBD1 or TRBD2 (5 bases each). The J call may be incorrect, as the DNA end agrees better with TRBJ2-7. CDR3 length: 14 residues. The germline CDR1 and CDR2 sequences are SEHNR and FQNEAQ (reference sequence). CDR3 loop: CASSGTHTLDEQYF. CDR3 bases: TGTGCCAGCAGCGGGACCCACACGCTAGACGAGCAGTACTTC.

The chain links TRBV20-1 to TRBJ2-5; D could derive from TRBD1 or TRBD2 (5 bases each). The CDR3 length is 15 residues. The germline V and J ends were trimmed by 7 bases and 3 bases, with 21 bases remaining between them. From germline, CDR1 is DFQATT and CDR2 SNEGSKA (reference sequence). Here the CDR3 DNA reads TGCAGTGTTAGTACCGGGACGGAAAGAGAAGAGACCCAGTACTTC. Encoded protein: CSVSTGTEREETQYF.

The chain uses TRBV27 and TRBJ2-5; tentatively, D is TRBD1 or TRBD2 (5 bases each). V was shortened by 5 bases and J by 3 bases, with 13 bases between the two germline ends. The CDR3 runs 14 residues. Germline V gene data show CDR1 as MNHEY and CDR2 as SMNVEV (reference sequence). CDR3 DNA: TGTGCCAGCAGTCCGGCCGGGACGAAAGAGACCCAGTACTTC. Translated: CASSPAGTKETQYF.

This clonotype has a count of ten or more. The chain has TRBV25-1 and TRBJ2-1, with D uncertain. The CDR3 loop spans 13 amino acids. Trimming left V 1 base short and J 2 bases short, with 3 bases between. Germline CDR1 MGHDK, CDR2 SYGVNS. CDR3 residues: CASSESTYNEQFF. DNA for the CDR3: TGTGCCAGCAGTGAATCTACCTACAATGAGCAGTTCTTC.

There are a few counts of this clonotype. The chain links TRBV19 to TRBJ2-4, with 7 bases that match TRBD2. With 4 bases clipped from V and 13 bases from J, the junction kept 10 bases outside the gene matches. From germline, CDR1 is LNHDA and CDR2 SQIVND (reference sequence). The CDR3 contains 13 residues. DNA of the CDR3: TGTGCCAGTAGTACGAGACTAGCTGGTGAGCAGTACTTC. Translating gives CASSTRLAGEQYF.

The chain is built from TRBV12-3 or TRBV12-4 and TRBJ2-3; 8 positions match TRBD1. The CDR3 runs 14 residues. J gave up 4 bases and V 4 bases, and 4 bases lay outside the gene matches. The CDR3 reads CASSSGQVADTQYF. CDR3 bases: TGTGCCAGCAGTTCGGGACAGGTGGCAGATACGCAGTATTTT.

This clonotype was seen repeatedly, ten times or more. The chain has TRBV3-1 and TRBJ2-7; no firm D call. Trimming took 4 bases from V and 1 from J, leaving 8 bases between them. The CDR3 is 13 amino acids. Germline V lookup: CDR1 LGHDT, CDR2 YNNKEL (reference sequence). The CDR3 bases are TGTGCCAGCAGCCGTCGTGGGTCCTACGAGCAGTACTTC. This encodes CASSRRGSYEQYF.

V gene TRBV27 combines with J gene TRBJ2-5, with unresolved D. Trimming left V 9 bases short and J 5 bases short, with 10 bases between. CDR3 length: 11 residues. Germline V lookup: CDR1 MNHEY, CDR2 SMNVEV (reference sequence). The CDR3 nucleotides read TGTGCCAGTCAGCTTGCCGAGACCCAGTACTTC. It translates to CASQLAETQYF.

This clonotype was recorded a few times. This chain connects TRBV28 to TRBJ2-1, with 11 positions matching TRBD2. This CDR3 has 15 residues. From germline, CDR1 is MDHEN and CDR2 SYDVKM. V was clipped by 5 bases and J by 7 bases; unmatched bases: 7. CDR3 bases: TGTGCCAGCAGTCGTAGCGGGAGGGTAGGAAATGAGCAGTTCTTC. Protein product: CASSRSGRVGNEQFF.

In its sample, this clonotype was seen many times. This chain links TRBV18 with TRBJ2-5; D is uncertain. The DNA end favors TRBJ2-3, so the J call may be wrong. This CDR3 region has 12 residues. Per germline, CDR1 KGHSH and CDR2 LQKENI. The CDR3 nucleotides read TGTGCCAGCAGCCCCCTTGGGGAAACGCAGTATTTT. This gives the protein CASSPLGETQYF.

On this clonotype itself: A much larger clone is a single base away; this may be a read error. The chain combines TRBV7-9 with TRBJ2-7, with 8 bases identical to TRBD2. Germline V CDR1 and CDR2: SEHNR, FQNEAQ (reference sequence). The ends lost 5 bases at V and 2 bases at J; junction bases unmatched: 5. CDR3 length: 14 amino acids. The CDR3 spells CASSASGPTYEQYF. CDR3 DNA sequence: TGTGCCAGCAGCGCTAGCGGGCCGACCTACGAGCAGTACTTC.